The 9 T cell receptor beta chains in this list originate from one sample, sequenced in a study of vaccination effects on CD4 cells after COVID-19. Subsequent to a culture period of more than 9 days, CD4+ T cells were isolated. No antigens are known for them. Method: immunoSEQ multiplex PCR; TCRdb's copy keeps in-frame clones and lacks some. Of tens of thousands of clones in the sample, 65% to 80% are singletons; the top ten hold around 10%. The sequencing here drew on CD4+ T cells from PBMCs cultured without peptide, taken before COVID-19 vaccination. These receptors originate from a human donor who received a COVID-19 vaccine.

The J gene is TRBJ2-7, the V gene TRBV4-1; D possibly corresponds to TRBD2 (7 bases). This CDR3 comprises 16 residues. V was cut by 1 base and J by 0 bases, with 13 bases left in between. Germline values: CDR1 MGHRA, CDR2 YSYEKL. CDR3 loop: CASSQVRGGYSYEQYF. CDR3 coding DNA: TGCGCCAGCAGCCAAGTTAGGGGGGGTTACTCCTACGAGCAGTACTTC.

The chain joins TRBV4-2 to TRBJ1-3; no clear D gene. The V end was cut by 0 bases, the J end by 0 bases, with 12 bases between. The germline gives CDR1 LGHNA, CDR2 YNFKEQ. There are 17 residues in the CDR3. This CDR3 reads CASSQEAESSSGNTIYF. CDR3 bases: TGTGCCAGCAGCCAAGAGGCGGAATCGAGCTCTGGAAACACCATATATTTT.

This chain uses TRBV6-2 or TRBV6-3 with TRBJ1-1; a possible D gene is TRBD1 (5 bases). V was pared by 2 bases and J by 2 bases, with 9 bases between. Per the germline V gene, CDR1 is MNHEY and CDR2 is SVGEGT. The CDR3 sequence is 14 residues long. The CDR3 protein is CASSYVQGNTEAFF. The DNA of the CDR3 is TGTGCCAGCAGTTACGTCCAGGGAAACACTGAAGCTTTCTTT.

The gene calls are TRBV11-3 and TRBJ2-3; TRBD2 aligns across 7 bases. With V trimmed by 5 bases and J by 5 bases, 4 bases remained unmatched. The CDR3 contains 13 residues. The germline gives CDR1 SGHNT, CDR2 YENEEA. This chain's CDR3 is CASSKAGKDTQYF. The CDR3 nucleotides are TGTGCCAGCAGCAAAGCGGGAAAAGATACGCAGTATTTT. Together with reference TRBV11-3 and TRBJ2-3, the CDR3 gives the full variable domain: EAGVVQSPRYKIIEKKQPVAFWCNPISGHNTLYWYLQNLGQGPELLIRYENEEAVDDSQLPKDRFSAERLKGVDSTLKIQPAELGDSAVYLCASSKAGKDTQYFGPGTRLTVL.

The table lists this clone with a few counts. This rearrangement joins TRBV7-6 to TRBJ1-2, with D perhaps TRBD1 (6 bases). Trimming cost V 10 bases and J 8 bases, with 17 bases left between them. The CDR3 runs 12 residues. Germline values: CDR1 SGHVS, CDR2 FNYEAQ. For the CDR3, the DNA is TGTGCCATCCCGACAGGCTCGGGCGGCTACACCTTC. This sequence encodes CAIPTGSGGYTF.

The V and J genes are TRBV19 and TRBJ2-4; no reliable D call. The CDR3 contains 17 residues. The V gene's germline CDR1 is LNHDA and CDR2 SQIVND (reference sequence). Trimming took 5 bases from V and 2 from J, leaving 19 bases between them. CDR3 sequence reads: CASSSIRTQTPKNIQYF. The CDR3 region has the DNA TGTGCCAGTAGTTCCATCCGTACCCAGACACCCAAAAACATTCAGTACTTC.

The rearrangement links TRBV6-2 or TRBV6-3 to TRBJ1-4, with D tentatively TRBD1 (6 bases). This CDR3 region has 19 residues. V was trimmed by 5 bases and J by 0 bases, leaving 22 bases between them. Per germline, CDR1 MNHEY and CDR2 SVGEGT. CDR3: CASSRRRGTRSSTNEKLFF. The CDR3 nucleotides are TGTGCCAGCAGTCGTCGCCGGGGGACAAGGTCTTCAACTAATGAAAAACTGTTTTTT.

This clone occurred a few times. Its ends do not fully match the called genes, so a read error is possible. This chain joins TRBV29-1 and TRBJ2-5; a possible D gene is TRBD2 (6 bases). This CDR3 has 13 amino acids. Germline CDR1 is SQVTM and CDR2 is ANQGSEA. This CDR3 reads CSVDGGSQQTQYF. The DNA for the CDR3 is TGCAGCGTTGACGGAGGGAGCCAACAGACCCAGTACTTC.

As DNA, the CDR3 is TGTGCCAGCAGTTCCCCGGGACAGGCCTACGAGCAGTACTTC. Amino acids: CASSSPGQAYEQYF. This chain uses TRBV28 with TRBJ2-7, with TRBD1 matching over 8 bases. Looked up from germline, CDR1 is MDHEN and CDR2 is SYDVKM. V was pared by 4 bases and J by 2 bases, with 4 bases of the junction left unmatched. The CDR3 runs 14 residues.